This is a list of T cell receptor beta chains from one sample in a study of response to subunit inactivated influenza vaccine. TCRdb ran MiXCR on the RT-PCR reads and lists one entry per CDR3 protein. The data hold around 750,000 distinct CDR3 sequences, with 20% to 25% observed a single time. This specimen was PBMCs from blood, taken 5 days after vaccination. The source of these receptors is a man in his fifties or sixties who received an inactivated influenza vaccine. CDR3s include the opening cysteine and the closing phenylalanine or tryptophan. D genes are given only for firm matches. For some rows the clone size is stated as once, few or many, or as a class when expanded; others skip it.

J,size,D,V,DNA,CDR3
TRBJ1-2,few,-,TRBV12-3/TRBV12-4,TGTGCCAGCAGTTTAGCGGAAGACAGATATGGCTACACCTTC,CASSLAEDRYGYTF
TRBJ2-5,-,TRBD2,TRBV28,TGTGCCAGCAGAGAAGCGGGGGGCCAACAAGAGACCCAGTACTTC,CASREAGGQQETQYF
TRBJ2-1,few,TRBD2,TRBV12-3/TRBV12-4,TGTGCCAGCAGTTTAGTCGCGGCGGGGGGCGGGTTCTTC,CASSLVAAGGGFF
TRBJ1-1,few,TRBD1,TRBV29-1,TGCAGCGTTGAAGATTTGGTAGGGGGCGCGTTCACTGAAGCTTTCTTT,CSVEDLVGGAFTEAFF
TRBJ2-7,few,TRBD1,TRBV14,TGTGCCAGCAGCCAAGGGACAGGGGCCGAGCAGTACTTC,CASSQGTGAEQYF
TRBJ2-1,-,TRBD2,TRBV20-1,TGCAGTGCTATTAGCGGGACTGTAGACAATGAGCAGTTCTTC,CSAISGTVDNEQFF
TRBJ2-2,many,TRBD1,TRBV12-3/TRBV12-4,TGTGCCAGCAGTTTAAACAGGGGAAGCACCGGGGAGCTGTTTTTT,CASSLNRGSTGELFF
TRBJ2-1,-,TRBD2,TRBV7-6,TGTGCCAGCAGCTTAGGCCGACTAGCGGGGGGGAGATCCAACAATGAGCAGTTCTTC,CASSLGRLAGGRSNNEQFF
TRBJ1-5,-,TRBD1,TRBV4-3,TGCGCCAGCAGCCTTTACAGGGGGCAAGGGCAGCCCCAGCATTTT,CASSLYRGQGQPQHF
TRBJ2-6,-,-,TRBV29-1,TGCAGCGTTTACTCCGGGACGGCGTTAGGTGGGGCCAACGTCCTGACTTTC,CSVYSGTALGGANVLTF
TRBJ1-1,few,TRBD1,TRBV7-2,TGTGCCAGCAGCTCGGTCCCGGGACAGGGGACTGAAGCTTTCTTT,CASSSVPGQGTEAFF
TRBJ2-7,-,TRBD2,TRBV4-2,TGTGCCAGCAGCCAATCATCGGCGGGAGGGGTCTACGAGCAGTACTTC,CASSQSSAGGVYEQYF
TRBJ2-1,many,-,TRBV29-1,TGCAGCGTTGATTCAGCGGCCTTCTCCTACAATGAGCAGTTCTTC,CSVDSAAFSYNEQFF
TRBJ2-5,many,-,TRBV7-9,TGTGCCAGCACCCGTGGCAGGGAACAAGAGACCCAGTACTTC,CASTRGREQETQYF
TRBJ2-3,once,-,TRBV7-8,TGTGCCAGCAGCCCCTATGCGGTGGGGTCAGATACGCAGTATTTT,CASSPYAVGSDTQYF
TRBJ1-1,-,TRBD1,TRBV6-1,TGTGCCAGCAGTCGACAGGGAATAAACACTGAAGCTTTCTTT,CASSRQGINTEAFF
TRBJ2-3,few,-,TRBV7-8,TGTGCCAGCAGCCCCCGACGGGGAAGAAACACAGATACGCAGTATTTT,CASSPRRGRNTDTQYF
TRBJ2-3,-,-,TRBV29-1,TGCAGCGTTCATGGGGCCGGTGGACGAAAGGATACGCAGTATTTT,CSVHGAGGRKDTQYF
TRBJ1-6,few,-,TRBV7-9,TGTGCCAGCAGCTACCAGGCGGCACCCCTCCACTTT,CASSYQAAPLHF
TRBJ2-2,-,-,TRBV4-3,TGCGCCAGCAGCCAAGACTGGCCCCAGGCCCCGGGGACCGGGGAGCTGTTTTTT,CASSQDWPQAPGTGELFF
TRBJ2-7,few,-,TRBV4-3,TGCGCCAGCAGCCAAGATCTTAGAGGGCCCGAGCAGTACTTC,CASSQDLRGPEQYF
TRBJ1-2,few,-,TRBV7-9,TGTGCCAGCAGCCCTACCGGGTCAGGGATTGTCTATGGCTACACCTTC,CASSPTGSGIVYGYTF
TRBJ2-7,-,-,TRBV7-2,TGTGCCAGCAGCTCCGGACCTAGCGCCTTTTACTACGAGCAGTACTTC,CASSSGPSAFYYEQYF
TRBJ2-4,-,-,TRBV4-2,TGTGCCAGCAGCCAAGATTATAGGGGGAACATTCAGTACTTC,CASSQDYRGNIQYF
TRBJ1-1,few,-,TRBV5-1,TGCGCCAGCAGCCCGGGGGGGTACCGGACTGAAGCTTTCTTT,CASSPGGYRTEAFF
TRBJ2-1,-,TRBD2,TRBV7-2,TGTGCCAGCAGCTTAGGGACTAGCGGGAGGGCCCAGCGGTTCTTC,CASSLGTSGRAQRFF
TRBJ2-7,-,-,TRBV6-2/TRBV6-3,TGTGCCAGCAGATTAGCGGGACAGTCCTACGAGCAGTACTTC,CASRLAGQSYEQYF
TRBJ2-5,few,TRBD2,TRBV12-3/TRBV12-4,TGTGCCAGCAGTCGCACTAGCGGGCCTCAAGAGACCCAGTACTTC,CASSRTSGPQETQYF
TRBJ1-6,-,-,TRBV6-5,TGTGCCAGCAGTTACTCGAGAGGACTTAATTCACCCCTCCACTTT,CASSYSRGLNSPLHF
TRBJ1-6,-,-,TRBV4-3,TGCGCCAGCAGCCAAGATCGGGAGGGTGACTTCTCCTATAATTCACCCCTCCACTTT,CASSQDREGDFSYNSPLHF
TRBJ2-1,few,-,TRBV10-3,TGTGCCATCAGTGAGCCGCCGCGGGTTTACAATGAGCAGTTCTTC,CAISEPPRVYNEQFF
TRBJ2-2,few,-,TRBV7-2,TGTGCCAGCACCGGACTACAGGGGAGCGGGGAGCTGTTTTTT,CASTGLQGSGELFF
TRBJ2-3,few,-,TRBV20-1,TGCAGTGCCAGAAAGGGACCAGGCACAGATACGCAGTATTTT,CSARKGPGTDTQYF
TRBJ1-2,-,-,TRBV29-1,TGCAGCGTTGTACCCATACGGGTGGACTATGGCTACACCTTC,CSVVPIRVDYGYTF
TRBJ2-3,many,-,TRBV29-1,TGCAGCGTCGGCCGTGGACAATTTTCAGATACGCAGTATTTT,CSVGRGQFSDTQYF
TRBJ2-1,-,TRBD2,TRBV7-9,TGTGCCAGCAGCCCCTCACCGGGACTAGGCGACAATGAGCAGTTCTTC,CASSPSPGLGDNEQFF
TRBJ1-5,-,-,TRBV27,TGTGCCAGCAGTTTATGGGGAAGTCAGCCCCAGCATTTT,CASSLWGSQPQHF
TRBJ1-3,-,-,TRBV15,TGTGCCACCAGCAGAGGGCTAGGGGGCTCTGGAAACACCATATATTTT,CATSRGLGGSGNTIYF
TRBJ1-4,few,-,TRBV24-1,TGTGCCACCTCCGACAGCCGAACTAATGAAAAACTGTTTTTT,CATSDSRTNEKLFF
TRBJ2-1,-,-,TRBV24-1,TGTGCCACCGTTTTAAATGTTGCCGGACTCAGCTCCTACAATGAGCAGTTCTTC,CATVLNVAGLSSYNEQFF
TRBJ1-1,few,-,TRBV20-1,TGCAGTGCTAGCCGGGACTCCTCCACTGAAGCTTTCTTT,CSASRDSSTEAFF
TRBJ2-7,-,-,TRBV25-1,TGTGCCAGCAGTGAATCGGCAGATTACTACGAGCAGTACTTC,CASSESADYYEQYF
TRBJ2-7,many,-,TRBV20-1,TGCAGTGCTACCGACGGACCCTACGAGCAGTACTTC,CSATDGPYEQYF
TRBJ2-1,-,-,TRBV7-9,TGTGCCAGCAGCTTAGATGCGGGCTCCTACAATGAGCAGTTCTTC,CASSLDAGSYNEQFF
TRBJ1-1,-,-,TRBV7-3,TGTGCCAGCAGCCAGACGCCTGCGGGCACTGAAGCTTTCTTT,CASSQTPAGTEAFF